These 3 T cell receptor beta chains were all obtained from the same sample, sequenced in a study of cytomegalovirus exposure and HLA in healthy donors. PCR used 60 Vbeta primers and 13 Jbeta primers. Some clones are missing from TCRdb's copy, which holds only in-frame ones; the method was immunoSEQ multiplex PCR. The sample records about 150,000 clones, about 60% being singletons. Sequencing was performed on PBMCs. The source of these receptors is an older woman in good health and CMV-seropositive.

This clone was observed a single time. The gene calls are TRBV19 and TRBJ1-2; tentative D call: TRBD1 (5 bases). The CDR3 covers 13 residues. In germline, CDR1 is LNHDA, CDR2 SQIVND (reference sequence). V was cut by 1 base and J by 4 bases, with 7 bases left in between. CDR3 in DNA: TGTGCCAGTAGTATAGTGACAGCCTATGGCTACACCTTC. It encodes CASSIVTAYGYTF. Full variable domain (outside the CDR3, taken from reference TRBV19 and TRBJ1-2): DGGITQSPKYLFRKEGQNVTLSCEQNLNHDAMYWYRQDPGQGLRLIYYSQIVNDFQKGDIAEGYSVSREKKESFPLTVTSAQKNPTAFYLCASSIVTAYGYTFGSGTRLTVV.

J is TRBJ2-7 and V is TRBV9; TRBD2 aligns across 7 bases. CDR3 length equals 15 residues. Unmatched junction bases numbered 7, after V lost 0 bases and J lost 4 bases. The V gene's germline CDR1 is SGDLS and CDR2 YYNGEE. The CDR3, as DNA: TGTGCCAGCAGCGTAGACGGCGGGAGCGGATACGAGCAGTACTTC. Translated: CASSVDGGSGYEQYF.

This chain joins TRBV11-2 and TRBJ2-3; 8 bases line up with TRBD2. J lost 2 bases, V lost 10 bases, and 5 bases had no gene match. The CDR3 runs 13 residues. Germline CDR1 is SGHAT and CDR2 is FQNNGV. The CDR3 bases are TGTGCCATACCAGCGGGAGCCACAGATACGCAGTATTTT. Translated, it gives CAIPAGATDTQYF.